The T cell receptor beta chain under discussion was sequenced for a study of T cells after yellow fever vaccination. General observations from the study: The presence of abundant clonotypes contaminating from the bulk population was possible in FACS-sorted repertoires. The CD4 compartment and the CD8 compartment contained a small share of clonotypes in common. The study re-detected most primary-vaccination clones after the booster (roughly 95% CD4, 80% to 90% CD8).

Each CDR3 protein is one row after TCRdb ran MiXCR on the 5' RACE reads. In the table there are some 200,000 distinct CDR3 sequences, more than 3% of which are singletons. At least ten counts were recorded for this clonotype. The antigen is unknown. The length of the CDR3 is 16 residues. Trimming at V came to 3 bases and at J to 0 bases, leaving 1 base not matched to a gene. Germline assignment: CDR1 LNHNV and CDR2 YYDKDF (reference sequence). Source: CD4+ T cells sorted from PBMCs, taken 10 days after the yellow fever booster vaccination. The clonotype originates from a man aged 18 to 30 who received the YFV17D yellow fever vaccine. The chain employs TRBV15 and TRBJ2-2; 10 positions agree with TRBD2. CDR3 residues: CATSRGLATNTGELFF. As DNA, the CDR3 is TGTGCCACCAGCAGGGGACTAGCGACGAACACCGGGGAGCTGTTTTTT.